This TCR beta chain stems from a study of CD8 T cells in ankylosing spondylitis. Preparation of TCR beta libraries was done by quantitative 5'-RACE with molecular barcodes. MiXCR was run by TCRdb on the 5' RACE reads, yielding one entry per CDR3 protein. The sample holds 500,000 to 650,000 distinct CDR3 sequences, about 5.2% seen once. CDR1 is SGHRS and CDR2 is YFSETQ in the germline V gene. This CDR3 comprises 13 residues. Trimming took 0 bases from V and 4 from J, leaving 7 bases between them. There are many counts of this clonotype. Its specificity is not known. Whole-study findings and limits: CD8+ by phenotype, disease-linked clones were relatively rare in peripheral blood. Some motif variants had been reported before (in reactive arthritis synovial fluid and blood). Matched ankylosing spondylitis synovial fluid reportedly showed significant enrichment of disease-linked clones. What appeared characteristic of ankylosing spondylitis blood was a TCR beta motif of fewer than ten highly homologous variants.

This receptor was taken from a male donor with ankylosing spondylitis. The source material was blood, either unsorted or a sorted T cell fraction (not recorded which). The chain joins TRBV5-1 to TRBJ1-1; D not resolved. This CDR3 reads CASSLAPGTEAFF. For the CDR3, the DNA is TGCGCCAGCAGCTTGGCCCCCGGCACTGAAGCTTTCTTT.